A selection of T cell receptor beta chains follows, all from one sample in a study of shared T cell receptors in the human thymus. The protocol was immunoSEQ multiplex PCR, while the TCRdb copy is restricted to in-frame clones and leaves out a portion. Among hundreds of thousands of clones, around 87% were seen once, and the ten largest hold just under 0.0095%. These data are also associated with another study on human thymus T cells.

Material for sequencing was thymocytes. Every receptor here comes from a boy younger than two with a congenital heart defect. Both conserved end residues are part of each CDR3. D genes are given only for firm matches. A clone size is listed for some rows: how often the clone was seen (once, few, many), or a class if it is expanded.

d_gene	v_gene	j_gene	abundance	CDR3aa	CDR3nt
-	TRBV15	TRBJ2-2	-	CATSPLARANTGELFF	TGTGCCACCAGCCCCCTCGCCAGGGCGAACACCGGGGAGCTGTTTTTT
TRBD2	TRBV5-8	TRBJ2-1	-	CASSLAGEGYNEQFF	TGTGCCAGCAGCTTGGCGGGGGAGGGGTACAATGAGCAGTTCTTC
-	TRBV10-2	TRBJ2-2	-	CASTRTGSTGELFF	TGCGCCAGCACTCGAACAGGGAGCACCGGGGAGCTGTTTTTT
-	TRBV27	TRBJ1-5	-	CATSANLYGGVYQPQHF	TGTGCCACTTCCGCGAACTTATACGGAGGGGTCTATCAGCCCCAGCATTTT
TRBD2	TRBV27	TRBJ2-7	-	CASSPCHGAGGHEQYF	TGTGCCAGCAGTCCCTGCCACGGAGCGGGGGGGCACGAGCAGTACTTC
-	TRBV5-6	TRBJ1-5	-	CASSFGQNQPQHF	TGTGCCAGCAGCTTTGGCCAAAATCAGCCCCAGCATTTT
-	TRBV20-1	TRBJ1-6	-	CSASRSPLHF	TGCAGTGCTAGTCGGTCACCCCTCCACTTT
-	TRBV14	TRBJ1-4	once	CASRPAGPNEKLFF	TGTGCCAGCAGACCAGCGGGCCCTAATGAAAAACTGTTTTTT
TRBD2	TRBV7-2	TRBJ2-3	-	CASLAGITDTQYF	TGTGCCAGTTTAGCGGGAATCACAGATACGCAGTATTTT
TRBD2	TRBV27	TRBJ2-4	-	CASSSPREGGAKNIQYF	TGTGCCAGCAGTTCCCCCCGGGAGGGAGGAGCCAAAAACATTCAGTACTTC
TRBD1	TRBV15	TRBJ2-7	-	CATSRDRDREVDEQYF	TGTGCCACCAGCAGAGATAGGGACAGGGAGGTTGACGAGCAGTACTTC
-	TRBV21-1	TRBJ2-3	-	CASSLPGTSTDTQYF	TGTGCCAGCAGCCTCCCAGGGACTAGCACAGATACGCAGTATTTT
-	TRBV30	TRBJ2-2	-	CAWSARGGPTNTGELFF	TGTGCCTGGAGTGCCCGGGGTGGACCCACGAACACCGGGGAGCTGTTTTTT
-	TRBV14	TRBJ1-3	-	CASSQAATASSGNTIYF	TGTGCCAGCAGCCAAGCGGCCACAGCAAGCTCTGGAAACACCATATATTTT
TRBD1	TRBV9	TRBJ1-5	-	CASSSDRGNQPQHF	TGTGCCAGCAGCTCAGACAGGGGCAATCAGCCCCAGCATTTT
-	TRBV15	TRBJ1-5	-	CATSRGSDTNQPQHF	TGTGCCACCAGCAGAGGCAGCGATACCAATCAGCCCCAGCATTTT
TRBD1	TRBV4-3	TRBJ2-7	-	CASSQDQTRGQGVGEQYF	TGCGCCAGCAGCCAAGATCAAACGAGGGGTCAGGGGGTAGGCGAGCAGTACTTC